This TCR beta chain came from a study of low-dose radiotherapy and immunotherapy resistance in tumors. Study details: Doses of 0.5 Gy per fraction every 2 weeks, totaling 6.5 Gy, went to Cohort 1.

With TRAV- and TRBV-specific primers, first-strand cDNA was made, covering the alpha and beta chains. Amplification, which lasted roughly 22 PCR cycles, used a constant-region primer and V-primer adapter to amplify TCRs. TCRdb reprocessed the reads via MiXCR and lists one record per CDR3 protein. The sample consists of roughly 38,000 distinct CDR3 sequences, roughly 20% of them appearing once. The time point here: after trial treatment. Treatment specified: LDRT plus nivolumab, ipilimumab, low-dose cyclophosphamide and aspirin (RACIN trial). Patients who could take part had advanced solid tumors with no tumor-infiltrating lymphocytes. The V gene lost 3 bases and the J gene lost 8 bases, with 11 bases spanning the gap. Germline lookup yields CDR1 LGHNA and CDR2 YNFKEQ. CDR3 length: 13 amino acids.

Sequenced here: PBMCs, sampled after low-dose radiotherapy plus immunotherapy. This TCR was sampled from a female donor with ovarian cancer. The V gene is TRBV4-2, the J gene TRBJ2-1; D ambiguous. The CDR3, as DNA: TGTGCCAGCAGCCAGTCCAGCGACTATGAGCAGTTCTTC. Protein: CASSQSSDYEQFF.